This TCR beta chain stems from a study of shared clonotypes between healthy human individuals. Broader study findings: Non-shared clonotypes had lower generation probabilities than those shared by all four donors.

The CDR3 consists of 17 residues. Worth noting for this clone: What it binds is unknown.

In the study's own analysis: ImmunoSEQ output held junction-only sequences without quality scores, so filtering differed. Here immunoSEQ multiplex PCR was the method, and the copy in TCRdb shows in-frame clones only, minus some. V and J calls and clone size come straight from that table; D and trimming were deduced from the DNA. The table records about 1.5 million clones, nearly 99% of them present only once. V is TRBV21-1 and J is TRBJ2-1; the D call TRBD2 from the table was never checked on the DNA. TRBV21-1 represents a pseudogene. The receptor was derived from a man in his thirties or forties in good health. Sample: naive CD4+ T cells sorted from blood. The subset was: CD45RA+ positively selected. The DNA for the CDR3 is TGTGCCAGCAGCAAAGGAGGTAGCGGGAGGGCTTACAATGAGCAGTTCTTC. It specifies CASSKGGSGRAYNEQFF.